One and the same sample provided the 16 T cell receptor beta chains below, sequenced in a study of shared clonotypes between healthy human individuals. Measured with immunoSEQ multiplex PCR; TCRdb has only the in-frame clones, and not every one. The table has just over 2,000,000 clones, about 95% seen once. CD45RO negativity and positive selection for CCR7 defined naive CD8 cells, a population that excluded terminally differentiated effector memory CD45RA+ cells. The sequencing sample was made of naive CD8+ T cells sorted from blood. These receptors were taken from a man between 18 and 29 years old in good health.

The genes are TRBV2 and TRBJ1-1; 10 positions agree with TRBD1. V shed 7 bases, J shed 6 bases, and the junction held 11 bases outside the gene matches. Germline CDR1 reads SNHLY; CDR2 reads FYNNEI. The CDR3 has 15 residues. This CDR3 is CASNTKTGGDSEAFF. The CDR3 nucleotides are TGTGCCAGCAATACCAAGACAGGGGGCGACTCTGAAGCTTTCTTT.

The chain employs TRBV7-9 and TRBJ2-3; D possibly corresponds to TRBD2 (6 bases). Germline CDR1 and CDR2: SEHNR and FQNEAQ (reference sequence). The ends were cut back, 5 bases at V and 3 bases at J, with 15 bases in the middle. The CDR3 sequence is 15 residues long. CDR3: CASSPKEGGTDTQYF. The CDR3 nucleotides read TGTGCCAGCAGCCCTAAGGAGGGTGGAACAGATACGCAGTATTTT.

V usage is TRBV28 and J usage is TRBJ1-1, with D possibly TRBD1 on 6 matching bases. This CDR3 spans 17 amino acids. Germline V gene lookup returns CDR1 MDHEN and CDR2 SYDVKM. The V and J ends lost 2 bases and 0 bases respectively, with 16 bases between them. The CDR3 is CASSLRGGPKMNTEAFF. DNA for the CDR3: TGTGCCAGCAGTTTACGCGGGGGGCCCAAAATGAACACTGAAGCTTTCTTT.

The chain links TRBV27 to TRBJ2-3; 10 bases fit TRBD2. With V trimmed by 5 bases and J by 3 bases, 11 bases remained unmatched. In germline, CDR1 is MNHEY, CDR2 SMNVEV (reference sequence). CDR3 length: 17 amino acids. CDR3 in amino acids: CASSLATPSGGTDTQYF. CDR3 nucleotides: TGTGCCAGCAGTCTAGCAACCCCTAGCGGGGGAACAGATACGCAGTATTTT.

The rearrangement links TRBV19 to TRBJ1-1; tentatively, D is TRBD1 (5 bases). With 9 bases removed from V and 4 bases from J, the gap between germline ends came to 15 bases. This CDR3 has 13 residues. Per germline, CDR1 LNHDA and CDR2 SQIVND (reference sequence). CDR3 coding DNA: TGTGCCAGCTTTTCGGGGGGAAGCACTGAAGCTTTCTTT. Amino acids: CASFSGGSTEAFF.

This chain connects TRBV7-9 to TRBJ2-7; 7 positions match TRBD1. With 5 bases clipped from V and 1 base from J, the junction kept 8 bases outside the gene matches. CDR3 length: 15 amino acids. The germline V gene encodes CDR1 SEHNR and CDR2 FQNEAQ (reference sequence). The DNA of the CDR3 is TGTGCCAGCAGCCCTCCGGACAGGCGTTCCTACGAGCAGTACTTC. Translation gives CASSPPDRRSYEQYF.

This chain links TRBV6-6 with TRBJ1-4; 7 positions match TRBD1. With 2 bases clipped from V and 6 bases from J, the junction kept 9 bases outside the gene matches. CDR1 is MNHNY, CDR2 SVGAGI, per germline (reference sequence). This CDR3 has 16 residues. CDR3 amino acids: CASSYGRGGLDEKLFF. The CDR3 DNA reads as TGTGCCAGCAGTTACGGCAGGGGGGGGCTGGATGAAAAACTGTTTTTT.

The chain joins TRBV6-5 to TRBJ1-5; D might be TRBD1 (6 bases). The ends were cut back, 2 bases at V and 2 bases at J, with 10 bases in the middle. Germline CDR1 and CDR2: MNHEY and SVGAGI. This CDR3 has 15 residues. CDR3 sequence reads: CASSYPTGRNQPQHF. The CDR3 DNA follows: TGTGCCAGCAGTTACCCAACAGGGCGCAATCAGCCCCAGCATTTT.

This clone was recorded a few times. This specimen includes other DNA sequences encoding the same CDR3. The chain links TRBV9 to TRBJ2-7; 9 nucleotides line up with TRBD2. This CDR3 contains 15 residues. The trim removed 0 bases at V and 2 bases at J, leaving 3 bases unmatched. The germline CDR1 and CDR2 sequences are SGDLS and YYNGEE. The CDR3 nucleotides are TGTGCCAGCAGCGTAGGGGCTAGCGGGACCTACGAGCAGTACTTC. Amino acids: CASSVGASGTYEQYF.

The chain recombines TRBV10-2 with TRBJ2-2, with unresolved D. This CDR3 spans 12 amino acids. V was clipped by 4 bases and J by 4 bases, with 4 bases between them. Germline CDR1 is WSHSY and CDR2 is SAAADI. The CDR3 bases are TGCGCCAGCAGTGGGCGCACCGGGGAGCTGTTTTTT. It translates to CASSGRTGELFF.

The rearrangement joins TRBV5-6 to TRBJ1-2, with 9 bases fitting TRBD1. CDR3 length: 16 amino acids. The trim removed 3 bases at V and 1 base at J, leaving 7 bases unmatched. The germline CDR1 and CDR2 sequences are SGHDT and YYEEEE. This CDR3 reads CASSSDRDRDNYGYTF. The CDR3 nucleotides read TGTGCCAGCAGCTCAGACCGGGACAGGGATAACTATGGCTACACCTTC.

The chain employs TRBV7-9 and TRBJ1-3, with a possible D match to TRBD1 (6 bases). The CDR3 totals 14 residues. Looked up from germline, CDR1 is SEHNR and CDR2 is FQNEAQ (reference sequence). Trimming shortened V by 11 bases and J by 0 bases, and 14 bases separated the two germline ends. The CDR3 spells CALRGTFSGNTIYF. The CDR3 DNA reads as TGTGCCCTCAGGGGCACCTTCTCTGGAAACACCATATATTTT.

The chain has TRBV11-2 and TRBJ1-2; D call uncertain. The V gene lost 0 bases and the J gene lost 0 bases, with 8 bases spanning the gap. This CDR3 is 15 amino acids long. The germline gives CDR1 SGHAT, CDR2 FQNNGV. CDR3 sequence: CASSLEKWTNYGYTF. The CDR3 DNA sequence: TGTGCCAGCAGCTTAGAAAAGTGGACTAACTATGGCTACACCTTC.

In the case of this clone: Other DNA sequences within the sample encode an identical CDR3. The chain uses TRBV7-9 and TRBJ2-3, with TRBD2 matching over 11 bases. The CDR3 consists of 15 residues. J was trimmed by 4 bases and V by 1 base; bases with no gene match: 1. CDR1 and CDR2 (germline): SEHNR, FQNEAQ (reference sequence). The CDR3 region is CASSLVAGGADTQYF. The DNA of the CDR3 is TGTGCCAGCAGCTTAGTAGCGGGGGGGGCAGATACGCAGTATTTT.

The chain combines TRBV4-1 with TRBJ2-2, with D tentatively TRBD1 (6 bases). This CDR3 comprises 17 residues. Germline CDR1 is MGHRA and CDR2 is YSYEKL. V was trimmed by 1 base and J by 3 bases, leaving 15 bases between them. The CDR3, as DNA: TGCGCCAGCAGCCAAGGTCGACGGGACACCTACACCGGGGAGCTGTTTTTT. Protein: CASSQGRRDTYTGELFF.

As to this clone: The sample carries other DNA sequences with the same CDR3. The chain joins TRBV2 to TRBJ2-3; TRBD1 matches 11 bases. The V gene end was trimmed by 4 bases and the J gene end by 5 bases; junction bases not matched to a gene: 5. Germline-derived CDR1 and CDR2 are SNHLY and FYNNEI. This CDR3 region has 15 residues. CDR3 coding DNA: TGTGCCAGCAGTGTTGGACAGGGGGCAGGAGATACGCAGTATTTT. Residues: CASSVGQGAGDTQYF.